This TCR beta chain was recorded in a study of OX40 agonist ivuxolimab in advanced cancers. For the study at large: Among those enrolled, mean age was about 63 years (range roughly 23 to 79) and 82.7% were male. Earlier anti-PD-1, anti-PD-L1 or anti-CTLA-4 therapy was permitted; 30% to 45% had received some.

Some clones are missing from TCRdb's copy, which holds only in-frame ones; the method was immunoSEQ multiplex PCR. The table records over 45,000 clones, over 85% of them present only once. General study findings and limits: Low normalized T-cell clonal expansion was additionally recorded for some nonresponders.

With regard to this clone: Its antigen remains unknown.

Germline assignment: CDR1 SQVTM and CDR2 ANQGSEA. Trimming stripped 3 bases from V and 7 bases from J, with 10 bases between. CDR3 length: 12 residues. The rearrangement joins TRBV29-1 to TRBJ2-1; the D gene is possibly TRBD2 (5 bases). Sequencing used CD4+ or CD8+ T cells sorted from blood, obtained in a trial of the OX40 agonist ivuxolimab. This sequence originates from an adult with an advanced solid tumor such as melanoma, head and neck, liver or kidney cancer. CDR3 nucleotides: TGCAGCGTTGAGATTAGGGAGAATGAGCAGTTCTTC. Translated, it gives CSVEIRENEQFF.